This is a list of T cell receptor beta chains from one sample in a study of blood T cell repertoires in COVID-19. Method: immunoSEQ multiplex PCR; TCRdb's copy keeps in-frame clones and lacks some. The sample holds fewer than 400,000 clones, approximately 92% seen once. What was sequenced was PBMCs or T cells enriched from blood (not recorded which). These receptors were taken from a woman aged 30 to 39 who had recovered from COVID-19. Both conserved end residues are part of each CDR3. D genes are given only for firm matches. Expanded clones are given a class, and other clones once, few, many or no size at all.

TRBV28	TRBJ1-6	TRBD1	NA	TGTGCCAGCAGAGCCTCGGGACAGGGTAATTCACCCCTCCACTTT	CASRASGQGNSPLHF
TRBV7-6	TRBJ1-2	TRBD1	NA	TGTGCCAGCAGCTTATATGACAGGGGCTCCGATGGCTACACCTTC	CASSLYDRGSDGYTF
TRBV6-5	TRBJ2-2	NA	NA	TGTGCCAGCAAGAGGGTCCCCGGGGAGCTGTTTTTT	CASKRVPGELFF
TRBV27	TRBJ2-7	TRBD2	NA	TGTGCCAGCAGTTGGCGGGAGAGTTACGAGCAGTACTTC	CASSWRESYEQYF
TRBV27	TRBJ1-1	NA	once	TGTGCCAGCAGTTCGACTTTTACCCCTGAAGCTTTCTTT	CASSSTFTPEAFF
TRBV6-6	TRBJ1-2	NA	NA	TGTGCCAGCAGTTACTCTGACAGCGTCTATGGCTACACCTTC	CASSYSDSVYGYTF
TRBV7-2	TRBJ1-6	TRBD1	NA	TGTGCCAGCAGCTTAACCGGGACAGGCGGATCACCCCTCCACTTT	CASSLTGTGGSPLHF
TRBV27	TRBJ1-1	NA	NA	TGTGCCAGCAGTTTACCGAAACAGCCGATGAACACTGAAGCTTTCTTT	CASSLPKQPMNTEAFF
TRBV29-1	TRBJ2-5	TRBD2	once	TGCAGCGTTGAAGGGACTAGCGGGGGCGAGACCCAGTACTTC	CSVEGTSGGETQYF
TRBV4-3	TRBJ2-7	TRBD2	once	TGCGCCAGCAGCCAAGGGGGGACTAGCGGGAGGTACGAGCAGTACTTC	CASSQGGTSGRYEQYF
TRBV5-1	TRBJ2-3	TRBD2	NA	TGCGCCAGCAGCCCCACGGGAGGGAACACAGATACGCAGTATTTT	CASSPTGGNTDTQYF
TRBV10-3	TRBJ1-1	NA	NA	TGTGCCATCAGTGAGTCCGTAGGGACTAACACTGAAGCTTTCTTT	CAISESVGTNTEAFF
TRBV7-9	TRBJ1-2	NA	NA	TGTGCCAGCAGCTTAGAGGGACGGCGGGGCTATGGCTACACCTTC	CASSLEGRRGYGYTF
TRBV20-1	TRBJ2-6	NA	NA	TGCAGTGCTAGTCAATTCTCTGGGGCCAACGTCCTGACTTTC	CSASQFSGANVLTF
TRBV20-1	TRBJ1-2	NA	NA	TGCAGTGCTAGAACAGGGTATGGCTACACCTTC	CSARTGYGYTF
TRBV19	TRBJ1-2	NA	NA	TGTGCCAGTAGTATAGATCCGGGGTCTAACTATGGCTACACCTTC	CASSIDPGSNYGYTF
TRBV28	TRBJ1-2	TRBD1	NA	TGTGCCAGCACCGGGACAGGGGGCTATTATGGCTACACCTTC	CASTGTGGYYGYTF
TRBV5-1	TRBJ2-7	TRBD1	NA	TGCGCCAGCAGCTTGAGCCCCCCCAGGGGGCGTTACGGGCAGTACTTC	CASSLSPPRGRYGQYF
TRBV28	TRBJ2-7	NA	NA	TGTGCCAGCAGTTTAATTCGGGGGGAGCAGTACTTC	CASSLIRGEQYF
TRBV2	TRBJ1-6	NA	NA	TGTGCCAGCAGTCCCCGGGGGGCGAGTAATTCACCCCTCCACTTT	CASSPRGASNSPLHF
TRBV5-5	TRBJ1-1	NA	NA	TGTGCCAGCAGCAAACTGGAGGCATCCAGGGGATCTGAAGCTTTCTTT	CASSKLEASRGSEAFF
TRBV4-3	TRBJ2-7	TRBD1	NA	TGCGCCAGCAGCCAACTTATAGGACAGGGGGCGATCGAGCAGTACTTC	CASSQLIGQGAIEQYF
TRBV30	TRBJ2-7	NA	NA	TGTGCCTGGACTGCGCAGACGGGAGCCTACGAGCAGTACTTC	CAWTAQTGAYEQYF
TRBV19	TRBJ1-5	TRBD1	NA	TGTGCCAGTAGTATCGGACAGGGGATCAATCAGCCCCAGCATTTT	CASSIGQGINQPQHF
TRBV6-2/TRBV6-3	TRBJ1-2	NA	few	TGTGCCAGCAGTTACCCCTCCGGGTACACCTTC	CASSYPSGYTF
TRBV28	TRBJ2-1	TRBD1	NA	TGTGCCAGCAGTTCCGGGACAGGGGGTTTCAATGAGCAGTTCTTC	CASSSGTGGFNEQFF
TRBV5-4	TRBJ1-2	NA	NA	TGTGCCAGCAGCGCTGGAGGTCGACTAGATGGCTACACCTTC	CASSAGGRLDGYTF
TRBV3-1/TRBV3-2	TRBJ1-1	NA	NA	TGTGCCAGCAGCTTCAGGTTGAACACTGAAGCTTTCTTT	CASSFRLNTEAFF
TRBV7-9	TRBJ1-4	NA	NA	TGTGCCAGCAGTGAACAGGGTAATGAAAAACTGTTTTTT	CASSEQGNEKLFF
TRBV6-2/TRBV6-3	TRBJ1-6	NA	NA	TGTGCCAGCAGTTACGCTTCCCAGGATTCACCCCTCCACTTT	CASSYASQDSPLHF
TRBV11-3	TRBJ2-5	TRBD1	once	TGTGCCAGCAGCTTAAGGAGAGCGGGACAGGGGGTGGAGACCCAGTACTTC	CASSLRRAGQGVETQYF
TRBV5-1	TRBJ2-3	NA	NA	TGCGCCAGCAGCTTGGTTTTTAGGGCAGGGAGGAAAGATACGCAGTATTTT	CASSLVFRAGRKDTQYF
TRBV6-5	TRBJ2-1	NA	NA	TGTGCCAGCAGTTACTCAGCGAGCTCCTACAATGAGCAGTTCTTC	CASSYSASSYNEQFF
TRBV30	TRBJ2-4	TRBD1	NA	TGTGCCTGGGACAGGGGGACGGCCAAAAACATTCAGTACTTC	CAWDRGTAKNIQYF
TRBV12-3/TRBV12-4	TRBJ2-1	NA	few	TGTGCCAGCAGTCCCCTGGGCAGCAATGAGCAGTTCTTC	CASSPLGSNEQFF
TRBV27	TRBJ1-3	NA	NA	TGTGCCAGCAGTTTTACAGGGTCAGGAAACACCATATATTTT	CASSFTGSGNTIYF
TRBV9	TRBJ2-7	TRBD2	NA	TGTGCCAGCAGCGTAGGTCCTAGCGGGGACGAGCAGTACTTC	CASSVGPSGDEQYF
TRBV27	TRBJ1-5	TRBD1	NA	TGTGCCAGCAAAAAGGTGGGACAGGGAAGTCAGCCCCAGCATTTT	CASKKVGQGSQPQHF
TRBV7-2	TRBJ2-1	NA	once	TGTGCCAGCAGCTTAGAGCGGGCCATCTACAATGAGCAGTTCTTC	CASSLERAIYNEQFF